These 3 T cell receptor beta chains originate from one sample sequenced in a study of vaccination effects on CD4 cells after COVID-19. The protocol was immunoSEQ multiplex PCR, while the TCRdb copy is restricted to in-frame clones and leaves out a portion. The sample contains 50,000 to 75,000 clones, about three quarters of which appear only once. Cells that had been cultured for approximately eleven days were the source of isolated CD4+ T cells. Antigen specificity for these receptors is unknown. This specimen was CD4+ T cells from PBMCs cultured without peptide, taken before COVID-19 vaccination. The receptors come from a human donor who received a COVID-19 vaccine.

This rearrangement joins TRBV19 to TRBJ2-4; TRBD1 matches at 7 bases. The CDR3 runs 15 residues. CDR1 is LNHDA and CDR2 is SQIVND in the germline V gene (reference sequence). Germline trimming cut 5 bases from V and 2 bases from J; bases unmatched to any gene: 6. The CDR3 bases are TGTGCCAGTAGTTTCGACAGGGACCCCAAAAACATTCAGTACTTC. Translating gives CASSFDRDPKNIQYF.

This chain joins TRBV27 and TRBJ2-1, with TRBD2 matching 7 bases. The CDR3 sequence is 15 residues long. V dropped 8 bases and J dropped 8; count of bases not matched to a gene: 15. Per the germline V gene, CDR1 is MNHEY and CDR2 is SMNVEV (reference sequence). The CDR3 DNA is TGTGCCAGCGGAAGAAGTAGCGGGTCCTTGCATGAGCAGTTCTTC. It translates to CASGRSSGSLHEQFF.

The J gene is TRBJ1-2, the V gene TRBV4-3; 7 nucleotides align to TRBD1. Germline-derived CDR1 and CDR2 are LGHNA and YSLEER. The CDR3 is 17 residues long. The ends lost 1 base at V and 2 bases at J; junction bases unmatched: 10. The CDR3 here is CASSQGGGRGLNYGYTF. The CDR3 DNA is TGCGCCAGCAGCCAAGGAGGGGGCAGAGGTTTAAACTATGGCTACACCTTC.